This T cell receptor (beta chain) was sequenced during a study of T cell responses to AZD1222 COVID-19 vaccine. The study's findings and limits: Mostly white British, mostly female donors; authors suggested clonal diversity may be underestimated.

The germline V gene has CDR1 LNHDA and CDR2 SQIVND (reference sequence). This CDR3 is built from 14 residues. V was trimmed by 4 bases and J by 7 bases, leaving 11 bases between them. The assay was immunoSEQ multiplex PCR, and TCRdb's table has in-frame clones only and misses some. The sample includes 95,000 to 150,000 clones, 88% of them seen just once. A remark on this clone: Its specificity is not known.

This sample comprised peripheral blood, obtained on day 0 of AZD1222 vaccination. The receptor was derived from an adult in good health. The chain has TRBV19 and TRBJ1-6, with a tentative D call TRBD1 (5 bases). CDR3 coding DNA: TGTGCCAGTAGTAGCGACAGCATGAATTCACCCCTCCACTTT. Translation gives CASSSDSMNSPLHF.